This TCR beta chain came from a study of cytomegalovirus exposure and HLA in healthy donors. The V gene's germline CDR1 is SGHVS and CDR2 FQNEAQ. V lost 5 bases, J lost 5 bases, and 12 bases lay in between. The CDR3 is 13 amino acids. Use of 60 Vbeta and 13 Jbeta primers characterized the PCR. Assay: immunoSEQ multiplex PCR; the TCRdb copy retains only in-frame clones and omits some. This table holds 140,000 to 150,000 clones. J is TRBJ1-2 and V is TRBV7-8; possibly TRBD1 for D (6 bases). The sequence derives from a woman aged 45 to 65 in good health and CMV-seronegative. The sequenced sample was PBMCs. CDR3 residues: CASSRTGMYGYTF. The DNA for the CDR3 is TGTGCCAGCAGCCGTACAGGGATGTATGGCTACACCTTC.